A selection of T cell receptor beta chains follows, all from one sample in a study of blood T cells in healthy people across ages. TCRdb independently ran MiXCR on the 5' RACE reads; one entry per CDR3 protein. The repertoire holds hundreds of thousands of distinct CDR3 sequences, with under 80% as singletons. What was sequenced was blood. Every receptor here comes from a man under 40 in good health. CDR3s include the opening cysteine and the closing phenylalanine or tryptophan. A D gene is named only where the DNA matches it firmly. Size is stated for part of the rows, as once, few or many counts, or as a class when the clone is expanded.

>TRBD2|TRBJ2-7|-|TRBV6-2/TRBV6-3
TGTGCCAGCAGACTAGCGGGGGAGTACGAGCAGTACTTC
CASRLAGEYEQYF
>-|TRBJ2-1|few|TRBV29-1
TGCAGCGTTTCAGGGTCCTCATGGAATGAGCAGTTCTTC
CSVSGSSWNEQFF
>-|TRBJ2-6|-|TRBV6-2/TRBV6-3
TGTGCCACCGCAGGCGGGGCCAACGTCCTGACTTTC
CATAGGANVLTF
>-|TRBJ2-3|-|TRBV21-1
TGTGCCAGCAGCCTCCCGGGTCCCTCTAGCACAGATACGCAGTATTTT
CASSLPGPSSTDTQYF
>TRBD1|TRBJ2-5|few|TRBV12-3/TRBV12-4
TGTGCCAGCAGTGTGGACAGGGGGCTGGAGACCCAGTACTTC
CASSVDRGLETQYF
>-|TRBJ2-5|-|TRBV7-8
TGTGCCAGCAGCTTAGGTCAGGGGCCGAAAGAGACCCAGTACTTC
CASSLGQGPKETQYF
>-|TRBJ1-1|-|TRBV21-1
TGTGCCAGCAGCACCGAGGGGGGGGCTCGAAACACTGAAGCTTTCTTT
CASSTEGGARNTEAFF
>-|TRBJ2-7|-|TRBV7-2
TGTGCCAGCAGCTTCGAGGATCCCTACGAGCAGTACTTC
CASSFEDPYEQYF
>TRBD2|TRBJ2-3|-|TRBV9
TGTGCCAGCAGCGCCTCTTACCTAGCGGCTAGCACAGATACGCAGTATTTT
CASSASYLAASTDTQYF
>-|TRBJ2-3|-|TRBV11-1
TGTGCCAGCAGCTTCGACGACAGGGAGGGCACAGATACGCAGTATTTT
CASSFDDREGTDTQYF
>-|TRBJ2-3|-|TRBV20-1
TGCAGTGCTAGCGGGGCAAGCGATACGCAGTATTTT
CSASGASDTQYF
>-|TRBJ2-1|-|TRBV11-2
TGTGCCAGCAGCTTGTCCGGGTTCCCCTCCTACAATGAGCAGTTCTTC
CASSLSGFPSYNEQFF
>TRBD2|TRBJ2-5|once|TRBV20-1
TGCAGTGTCGGGACTAGTGGAGAGACCCAGTACTTC
CSVGTSGETQYF
>-|TRBJ2-7|few|TRBV2
TGTGCCAGCAGTGTTCAGGGCTACGAGCAGTACTTC
CASSVQGYEQYF
>TRBD1|TRBJ1-2|once|TRBV6-1
TGTGCCAGCAGTATACAGGGGCCCTATGGCTACACCTTC
CASSIQGPYGYTF
>TRBD1|TRBJ2-3|few|TRBV4-3
TGCGCCAGCAGCCACGCCGGACAGGGCGCATCGCAGTATTTT
CASSHAGQGASQYF
>TRBD2|TRBJ2-1|few|TRBV20-1
TGCAGTGCTAGACCGTCCCCAACTAGCGGGGACACCTACAATGAGCAGTTCTTC
CSARPSPTSGDTYNEQFF